This T cell receptor beta chain was sequenced for a study of blood T cell repertoires in COVID-19. Study background: The samples span acute and convalescent COVID-19 from the United States, Italy and Spain. T cells, B-cell-depleted T cells, or PBMCs provided the cDNA or gDNA that served as material.

Enrollment of patients from Seattle took place during active infection, with longitudinal follow-up. Original processing notes: For nucleated cells, counts were estimated from reference gene primer amplification. Measured with immunoSEQ multiplex PCR; TCRdb has only the in-frame clones, and not every one. V and J calls and clone size are copied from that table; D and trimming were computed from the DNA. This table holds 200,000 to 250,000 clones, 75% to 85% found once. The TCR comes from a young woman with COVID-19, enrolled during active disease. Sequenced material: peripheral blood.

The CDR3: CASSFSQGSETQYF. As DNA, the CDR3 is TGTGCCAGCAGCTTCTCACAGGGGTCGGAGACCCAGTACTTC. The V and J genes are TRBV5-4 and TRBJ2-5; the match to TRBD1 covers 7 bases. CDR1 is SGHNT and CDR2 is YYREEE in the germline V gene (reference sequence). The CDR3 has 14 residues. V was clipped by 2 bases and J by 5 bases; unmatched bases: 6.